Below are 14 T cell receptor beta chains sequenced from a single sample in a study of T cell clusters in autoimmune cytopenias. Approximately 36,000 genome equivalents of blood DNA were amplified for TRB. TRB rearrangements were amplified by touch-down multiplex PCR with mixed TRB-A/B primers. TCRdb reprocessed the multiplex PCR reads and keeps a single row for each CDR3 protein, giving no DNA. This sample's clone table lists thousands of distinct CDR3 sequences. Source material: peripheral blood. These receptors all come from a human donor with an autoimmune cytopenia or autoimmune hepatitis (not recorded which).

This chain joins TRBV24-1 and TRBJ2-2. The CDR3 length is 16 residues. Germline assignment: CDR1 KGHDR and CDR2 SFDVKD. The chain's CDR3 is CATSDLTGSNTGELFF.

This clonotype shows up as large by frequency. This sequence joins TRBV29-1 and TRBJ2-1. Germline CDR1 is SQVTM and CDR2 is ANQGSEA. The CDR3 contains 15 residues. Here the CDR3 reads CSVDMWVGRHNEQFF.

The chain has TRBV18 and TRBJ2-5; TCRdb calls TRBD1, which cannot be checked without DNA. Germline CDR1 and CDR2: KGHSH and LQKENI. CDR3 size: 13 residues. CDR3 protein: CASSPTGLETQYF.

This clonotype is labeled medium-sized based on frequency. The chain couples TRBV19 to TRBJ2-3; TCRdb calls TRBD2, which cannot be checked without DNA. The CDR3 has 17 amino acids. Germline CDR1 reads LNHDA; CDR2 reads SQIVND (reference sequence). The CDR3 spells CASSYARTSGSTDTQYF.

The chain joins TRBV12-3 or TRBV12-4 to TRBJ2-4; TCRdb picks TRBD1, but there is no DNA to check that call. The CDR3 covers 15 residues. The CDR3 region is CASSLDRGPKNIQYF.

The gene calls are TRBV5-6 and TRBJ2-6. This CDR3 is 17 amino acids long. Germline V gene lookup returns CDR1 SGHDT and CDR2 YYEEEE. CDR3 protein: CASSLRMVISGANVLTF.

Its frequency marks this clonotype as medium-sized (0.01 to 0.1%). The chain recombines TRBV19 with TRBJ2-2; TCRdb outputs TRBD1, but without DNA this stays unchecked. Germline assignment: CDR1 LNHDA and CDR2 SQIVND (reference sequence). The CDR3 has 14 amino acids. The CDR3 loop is CASSIGTLTGELFF.

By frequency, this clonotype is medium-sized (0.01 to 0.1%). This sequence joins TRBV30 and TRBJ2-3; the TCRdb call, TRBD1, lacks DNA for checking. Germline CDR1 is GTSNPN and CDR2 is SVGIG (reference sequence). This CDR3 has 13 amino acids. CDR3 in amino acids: CAWVEGSTDTQYF. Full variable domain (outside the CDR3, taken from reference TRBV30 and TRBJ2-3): SQTIHQWPATLVQPVGSPLSLECTVEGTSNPNLYWYRQAAGRGLQLLFYSVGIGQISSEVPQNLSASRPQDRQFILSSKKLLLSDSGFYLCAWVEGSTDTQYFGPGTRLTVL.

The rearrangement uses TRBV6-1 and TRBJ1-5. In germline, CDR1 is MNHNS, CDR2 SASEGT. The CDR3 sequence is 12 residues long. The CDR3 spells CASRDSNQPQHF.

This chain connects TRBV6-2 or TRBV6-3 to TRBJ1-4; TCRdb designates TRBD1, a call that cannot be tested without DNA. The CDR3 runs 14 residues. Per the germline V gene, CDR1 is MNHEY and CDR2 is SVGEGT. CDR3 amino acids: CASRTGTGDEKLFF.

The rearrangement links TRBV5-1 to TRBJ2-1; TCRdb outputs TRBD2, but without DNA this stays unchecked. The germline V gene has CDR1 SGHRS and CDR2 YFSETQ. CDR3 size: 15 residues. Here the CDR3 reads CASSLGGSRDNEQFF.

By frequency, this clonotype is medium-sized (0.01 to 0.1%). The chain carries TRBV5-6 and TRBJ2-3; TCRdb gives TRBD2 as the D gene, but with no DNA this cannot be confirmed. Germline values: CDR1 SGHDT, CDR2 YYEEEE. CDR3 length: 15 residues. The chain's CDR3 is CASSLGLTLTDTQYF.

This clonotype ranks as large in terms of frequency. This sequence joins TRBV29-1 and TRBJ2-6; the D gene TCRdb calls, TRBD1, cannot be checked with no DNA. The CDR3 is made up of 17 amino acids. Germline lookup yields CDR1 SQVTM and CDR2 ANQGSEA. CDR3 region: CSVVLAQGDSGANVLTF.

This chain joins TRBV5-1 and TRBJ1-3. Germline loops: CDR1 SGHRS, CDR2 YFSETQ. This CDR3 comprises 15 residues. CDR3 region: CASSLDDNSGNTIYF.